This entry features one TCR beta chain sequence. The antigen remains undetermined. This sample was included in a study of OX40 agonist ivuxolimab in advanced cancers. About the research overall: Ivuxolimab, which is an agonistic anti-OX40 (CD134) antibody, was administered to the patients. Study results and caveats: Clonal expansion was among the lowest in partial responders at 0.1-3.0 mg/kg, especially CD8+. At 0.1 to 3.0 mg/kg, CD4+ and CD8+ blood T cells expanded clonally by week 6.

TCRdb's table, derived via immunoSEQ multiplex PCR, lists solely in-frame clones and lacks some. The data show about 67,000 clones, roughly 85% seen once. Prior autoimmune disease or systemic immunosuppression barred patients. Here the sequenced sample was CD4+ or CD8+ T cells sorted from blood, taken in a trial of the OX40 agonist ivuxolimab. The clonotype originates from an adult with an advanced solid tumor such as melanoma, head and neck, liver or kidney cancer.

As DNA, the CDR3 is TGTGCCTGGAGCCGAGGTGGTTTAGGAGAGACCCAGTACTTC. Amino acid sequence: CAWSRGGLGETQYF. The chain employs TRBV30 and TRBJ2-5; D gene uncertain. CDR1 is GTSNPN, CDR2 SVGIG, per germline (reference sequence). The CDR3 has 14 amino acids. Trimming stripped 3 bases from V and 4 bases from J, with 15 bases between.